This T cell receptor beta chain was captured by sequencing in a study of sequential checkpoint blockade in melanoma. Study context: Arm A got nivolumab then ipilimumab; arm B the reverse, 1:1. Each arm's sequence ended with maintenance nivolumab.

Germline loops: CDR1 SGDLS, CDR2 YYNGEE. CDR3 length equals 12 residues. Described treatment: randomized to nivolumab then ipilimumab (arm A) or the reverse (arm B). DNA-damaging chemotherapy had not been given to any patient beforehand. From thawed PBMCs, live CD3+CD8+ cells negative for CD19 and CD56 were sorted. Clones were sequenced by immunoSEQ multiplex PCR, and TCRdb holds only the in-frame ones, with some missing. The profile shows more than 15,000 clones, around 72% of them singletons. The V and J genes are TRBV9 and TRBJ2-5; D uncertain. The J call is in doubt because the DNA end fits TRBJ2-7 better. The TCR was taken from a human donor with melanoma. The starting material was CD8+ T cells sorted from blood (inferred from file names), obtained from a patient given nivolumab and ipilimumab in sequence. CDR3 residues: CASSGSSYEQYF. The CDR3 bases are TGTGCCAGCAGCGGAAGCTCCTACGAGCAGTACTTC.